This entry lists 23 T cell receptor beta chains sequenced from one sample in a study of a mutant IDH1 vaccine in newly diagnosed glioma (dated by TCRdb to 2020 to 2023). The time point label here, explained by the study, means: baseline, week 1 (first vaccination visit). This sample's treatment or condition label indicates: pre-vaccination baseline after standard-of-care therapy. Receptor amplification or capture employed the immunoSEQ multiplex PCR assay. This is the immuneACCESS table as TCRdb keeps it, with only in-frame sequences that have V and J called. A part of the clones is gone; compared with another copy, unresolved V genes explain less than half, and the rest is unexplained. The sample table lists about 51,000 clones, around 80% of them with a count of one. The ten largest clonotypes hold less than 2% of the sample. Sample: PBMCs, taken from a glioma patient treated with radiotherapy, temozolomide or both. All receptors derive from a woman aged 40-49 years with glioma.

This clone was detected a few times. The chain employs TRBV21-1 and TRBJ1-6. TRBV21-1 is marked as a pseudogene. The length of the CDR3 is 20 residues. The chain's CDR3 is CASSKAQMGPRGGSNSPLHF. CDR3 bases: TGTGCCAGCAGCAAAGCGCAAATGGGCCCTAGGGGGGGGTCTAATTCACCCCTCCACTTT.

This clone was detected only a few times. J is TRBJ1-5 and V is TRBV27; the D is unclear. V was shortened by 3 bases and J by 2 bases, with 8 bases between the two germline ends. The CDR3 is 14 residues long. Looked up from germline, CDR1 is MNHEY and CDR2 is SMNVEV (reference sequence). The CDR3 loop is CASSLRQGNQPQHF. The DNA for the CDR3 is TGTGCCAGCAGTTTGAGGCAGGGCAATCAGCCCCAGCATTTT.

DNA of the CDR3: TGTGCCAGTAGTATTCACAGGCCCGTCAACACTGAAGCTTTCTTT. Its translation: CASSIHRPVNTEAFF. The chain links TRBV19 to TRBJ1-1, with D possibly TRBD1 on 5 matching bases. The CDR3 spans 15 residues. Trimming removed 3 bases at V and 2 bases at J, with 13 bases between. Germline CDR1 reads LNHDA; CDR2 reads SQIVND (reference sequence).

This clone was found a few times. The rearrangement uses TRBV5-1 and TRBJ1-1; possibly TRBD1 for D (5 bases). Germline assignment: CDR1 SGHRS and CDR2 YFSETQ. Deletions cut 0 bases from V and 7 bases from J, with 16 bases between. The CDR3 spans 15 residues. The CDR3 protein is CASSLVDTSVNEAFF. The CDR3 nucleotides are TGCGCCAGCAGCTTGGTGGACACATCGGTCAATGAAGCTTTCTTT.

The CDR3 reads CAISESGGRGQETQYF. The DNA for the CDR3 is TGTGCCATCAGTGAGTCTGGAGGGAGGGGCCAAGAGACCCAGTACTTC. The chain links TRBV10-3 to TRBJ2-5; 7 nucleotides align to TRBD2. The J segment lost 1 base and the V segment lost 0 bases, leaving 5 bases of the junction unmatched. The length of the CDR3 is 16 residues. Germline values: CDR1 ENHRY, CDR2 SYGVKD.

Here the CDR3 reads CSVGPIIEAFF. The CDR3 DNA reads TGCAGCGTCGGGCCGATAATTGAGGCTTTCTTT. The V call is TRBV29-1, the J call TRBJ1-1; D remains unclear. The germline V and J ends were trimmed by 6 bases and 11 bases, with 16 bases remaining between them. The CDR3 contains 11 residues. The germline gives CDR1 SQVTM, CDR2 ANQGSEA.

This chain connects TRBV5-8 to TRBJ1-2; 11 bases are a match to TRBD1. CDR1 is SGHTS, CDR2 YDEGEE, per germline. After removal of 3 bases from V and 3 bases from J, the junction contained 4 bases not matched to a gene. This CDR3 is 15 amino acids long. CDR3 DNA sequence: TGTGCCAGCAGCTACCGGGACAGGGGGGACTATGGCTACACCTTC. This sequence encodes CASSYRDRGDYGYTF.

This clone appeared a single time. This chain connects TRBV10-3 to TRBJ2-1, with TRBD2 identical over 9 bases. This CDR3 spans 14 amino acids. The germline gives CDR1 ENHRY, CDR2 SYGVKD. J was trimmed by 2 bases and V by 7 bases; bases with no gene match: 3. As DNA, the CDR3 is TGTGCCATCAACGGCGGGGGGGCCTACAATGAGCAGTTCTTC. Translating gives CAINGGGAYNEQFF.

This chain connects TRBV25-1 to TRBJ2-7; D is unresolved. Germline loops: CDR1 MGHDK, CDR2 SYGVNS. V was clipped by 3 bases and J by 6 bases, with 12 bases between them. The CDR3 spans 13 residues. The CDR3 DNA reads TGTGCCAGCAGTGATAGAACCTCGGGCGAGCAGTACTTC. It specifies CASSDRTSGEQYF.

The chain couples TRBV5-1 to TRBJ1-4; D ambiguous. Germline CDR1 SGHRS, CDR2 YFSETQ. The CDR3 totals 14 residues. Trimming removed 0 bases at V and 6 bases at J, with 9 bases between. The CDR3 bases are TGCGCCAGCAGCTTGGCCAACACAGATGAAAAACTGTTTTTT. Translated, it gives CASSLANTDEKLFF. The full variable domain, with the rest looked up from reference TRBV5-1 and TRBJ1-4, is KAGVTQTPRYLIKTRGQQVTLSCSPISGHRSVSWYQQTPGQGLQFLFEYFSETQRNKGNFPGRFSGRQFSNSRSEMNVSTLELGDSALYLCASSLANTDEKLFFGSGTQLSVL.

V gene TRBV7-9 combines with J gene TRBJ2-3; the D is unclear. Looked up from germline, CDR1 is SEHNR and CDR2 is FQNEAQ (reference sequence). CDR3 length: 15 residues. Trimming left V 3 bases short and J 0 bases short, with 10 bases between. The CDR3 sequence: CASSFSASSTDTQYF. The DNA for the CDR3 is TGTGCCAGCAGCTTCTCAGCGAGTAGCACAGATACGCAGTATTTT.

This sequence joins TRBV6-1 and TRBJ1-2; 7 bases agree with TRBD1. The CDR3 is 16 residues long. Per the germline V gene, CDR1 is MNHNS and CDR2 is SASEGT. Trimming took 0 bases from V and 5 from J; bases not matched to a gene: 9. The CDR3 coding sequence is TGTGCCAGCAGTGAAGCCTACAGGGGTACGCGGTATGGCTACACCTTC. Protein product: CASSEAYRGTRYGYTF.

The chain has TRBV5-1 and TRBJ1-5; D is unresolved. The V end lost 2 bases, the J end lost 7 bases, and 10 bases lay between the germline ends. This CDR3 has 13 residues. CDR1 is SGHRS and CDR2 is YFSETQ in the germline V gene. CDR3 bases: TGCGCCAGCAGCTTCCACCCGCGGCAGCCCCAGCATTTT. It codes for CASSFHPRQPQHF. Complete variable domain (other parts from reference TRBV5-1 and TRBJ1-5): KAGVTQTPRYLIKTRGQQVTLSCSPISGHRSVSWYQQTPGQGLQFLFEYFSETQRNKGNFPGRFSGRQFSNSRSEMNVSTLELGDSALYLCASSFHPRQPQHFGDGTRLSIL.

The rearrangement joins TRBV6-1 to TRBJ2-1; 8 bases agree with TRBD1. J gave up 0 bases and V 4 bases, and 5 bases lay outside the gene matches. The CDR3 loop spans 16 amino acids. In germline, CDR1 is MNHNS, CDR2 SASEGT. The CDR3 DNA reads as TGTGCCAGCAGTGGTAGGACAGGGTACTCCTACAATGAGCAGTTCTTC. It yields the protein CASSGRTGYSYNEQFF.

The chain carries TRBV6-5 and TRBJ1-6; 7 bases map to TRBD1. CDR3 size: 14 residues. V lost 5 bases and J lost 5; bases outside the gene matches: 3. The V gene's germline CDR1 is MNHEY and CDR2 SVGAGI. This chain's CDR3 is CASSPGQNNSPLHF. CDR3 nucleotides: TGTGCCAGCAGTCCGGGACAGAATAATTCACCCCTCCACTTT.

The chain is built from TRBV30 and TRBJ1-5; D is unresolved. Trimming pared 3 bases from V and 7 bases from J, leaving 4 bases between. The V gene's germline CDR1 is GTSNPN and CDR2 SVGIG (reference sequence). The CDR3 contains 10 residues. CDR3 bases: TGTGCCTGGAGGACCCAGCCCCAGCATTTT. Protein product: CAWRTQPQHF.

This chain joins TRBV30 and TRBJ2-7; 7 bases are shared with TRBD2. CDR1 is GTSNPN and CDR2 is SVGIG in the germline V gene (reference sequence). V trimming: 0 bases; J trimming: 4 bases; junction bases outside the gene matches: 9. This CDR3 has 15 residues. The CDR3 bases are TGTGCCTGGAGTGTTCTAGGACTAGGGGTTTACGAGCAGTACTTC. Its protein product is CAWSVLGLGVYEQYF.

This chain connects TRBV5-6 to TRBJ1-1; no definite D call. V lost 2 bases to trimming and J lost 6 bases, with 11 bases between them. Germline assignment: CDR1 SGHDT and CDR2 YYEEEE. The CDR3 covers 13 residues. CDR3 sequence (DNA): TGTGCCAGCAGCTTCCGGCCGAGGGCTGAAGCTTTCTTT. Residues: CASSFRPRAEAFF.

In this sample, this clone turned up once. J is TRBJ1-1 and V is TRBV7-9, with D possibly being TRBD1 (5 bases). The germline CDR1 and CDR2 sequences are SEHNR and FQNEAQ (reference sequence). The CDR3 totals 13 residues. Trimming removed 0 bases from V and 4 bases from J, with 6 bases in between. The CDR3 DNA sequence: TGTGCCAGCAGCTTAGCGGGGACCACTGAAGCTTTCTTT. This translates into CASSLAGTTEAFF.

The chain has TRBV19 and TRBJ1-1; tentatively, D is TRBD1 (5 bases). CDR3 size: 14 residues. The V end lost 5 bases, the J end lost 4 bases, and 14 bases lay between the germline ends. The germline CDR1 and CDR2 sequences are LNHDA and SQIVND (reference sequence). The CDR3 nucleotides read TGTGCCAGTAGTCAAGCTGGGGGAGGCACTGAAGCTTTCTTT. This encodes CASSQAGGGTEAFF.

The chain is built from TRBV30 and TRBJ1-2; D remains ambiguous. Looked up from germline, CDR1 is GTSNPN and CDR2 is SVGIG (reference sequence). Trimming took off 4 bases at V and 1 base at J, with 7 bases between the two ends. This CDR3 region has 12 residues. CDR3 sequence (DNA): TGTGCCTGGACAGATATTAACTATGGCTACACCTTC. It encodes CAWTDINYGYTF.

V and J are TRBV19 and TRBJ1-5; D gene uncertain. The CDR3 totals 15 residues. V was clipped by 3 bases and J by 3 bases, with 12 bases between them. The germline V gene has CDR1 LNHDA and CDR2 SQIVND (reference sequence). This CDR3 is CASSMVGSNNQPQHF. CDR3 in DNA: TGTGCCAGTAGTATGGTAGGCAGTAACAATCAGCCCCAGCATTTT.

V usage is TRBV5-4 and J usage is TRBJ2-7, with TRBD1 as a possible D gene (5 bases). V dropped 0 bases and J dropped 9 bases, with 16 bases sitting between them. This CDR3 is built from 14 residues. Germline CDR1 and CDR2: SGHNT and YYREEE (reference sequence). The CDR3 region has the DNA TGTGCCAGCAGCTTGGGACAGCTTACACTAAGGCAGTACTTC. Residues: CASSLGQLTLRQYF. Together with reference TRBV5-4 and TRBJ2-7, the CDR3 gives the full variable domain: ETGVTQSPTHLIKTRGQQVTLRCSSQSGHNTVSWYQQALGQGPQFIFQYYREEENGRGNFPPRFSGLQFPNYSSELNVNALELDDSALYLCASSLGQLTLRQYFGPGTRLTVT.